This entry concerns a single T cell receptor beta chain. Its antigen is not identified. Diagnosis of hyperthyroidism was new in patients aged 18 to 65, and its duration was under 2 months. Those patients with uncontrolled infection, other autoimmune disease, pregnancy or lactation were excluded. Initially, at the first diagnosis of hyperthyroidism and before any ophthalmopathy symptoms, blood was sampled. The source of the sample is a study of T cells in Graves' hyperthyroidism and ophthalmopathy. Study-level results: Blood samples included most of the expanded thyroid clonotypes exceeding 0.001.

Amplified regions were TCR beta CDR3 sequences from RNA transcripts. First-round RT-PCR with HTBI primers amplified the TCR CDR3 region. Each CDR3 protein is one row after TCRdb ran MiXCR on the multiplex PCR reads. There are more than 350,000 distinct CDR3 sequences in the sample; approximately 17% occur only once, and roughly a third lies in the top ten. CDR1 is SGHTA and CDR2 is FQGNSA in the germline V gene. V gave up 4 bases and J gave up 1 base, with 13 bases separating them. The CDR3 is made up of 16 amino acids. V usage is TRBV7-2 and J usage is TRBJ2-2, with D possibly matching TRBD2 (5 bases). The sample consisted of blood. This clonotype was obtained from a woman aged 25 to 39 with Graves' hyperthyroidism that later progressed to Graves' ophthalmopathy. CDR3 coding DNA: TGTGCCAGCAGCTCTGTAAGGGAGTGGAACACCGGGGAGCTGTTTTTT. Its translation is CASSSVREWNTGELFF. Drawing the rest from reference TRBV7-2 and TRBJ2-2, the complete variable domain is GAGVSQSPSNKVTEKGKDVELRCDPISGHTALYWYRQSLGQGLEFLIYFQGNSAPDKSGLPSDRFSAERTGGSVSTLTIQRTQQEDSAVYLCASSSVREWNTGELFFGEGSRLTVL.